The entry below gives a single T cell receptor beta chain sequence along with its context. Its target is not known. Per the germline V gene, CDR1 is LNHDA and CDR2 is SQIVND (reference sequence). V lost 5 bases to trimming and J lost 0 bases, with 4 bases between them. The CDR3 covers 12 residues. The sample comes from a study of OX40 agonist ivuxolimab in advanced cancers. Study-wide background: Patients in the trial were receiving intravenous ivuxolimab every 2 weeks, at doses of 0.01 to 10 mg/kg. Findings of the study overall: Which antigen the expanded peripheral T cells recognized is unknown. Partial responders receiving 0.1-3.0 mg/kg showed among the lowest clonal expansion.

TCRdb's table, derived via immunoSEQ multiplex PCR, lists solely in-frame clones and lacks some. The table includes fewer than 85,000 clones, around 90% detected once. The chain links TRBV19 to TRBJ1-1, with unresolved D. This clonotype was obtained from an adult with an advanced solid tumor such as melanoma, head and neck, liver or kidney cancer. This sample comprised CD4+ or CD8+ T cells sorted from blood, obtained in a trial of the OX40 agonist ivuxolimab. The CDR3 sequence: CASSVMNTEAFF. Here the CDR3 DNA reads TGTGCCAGTAGTGTGATGAACACTGAAGCTTTCTTT.